Following are 25 T cell receptor beta chains from one sample sequenced in a study of T cell responses to AZD1222 COVID-19 vaccine. Measured with immunoSEQ multiplex PCR; TCRdb has only the in-frame clones, and not every one. The sample holds about 120,000 clones, 80% to 90% seen once. Here the sequenced sample was peripheral blood, taken on day 0 of AZD1222 vaccination. These receptors all come from an adult in good health.

The gene calls are TRBV11-2 and TRBJ2-7, with 7 nucleotides matching TRBD2. The CDR3 consists of 14 residues. Germline V gene data show CDR1 as SGHAT and CDR2 as FQNNGV. V was clipped by 6 bases and J by 1 base; unmatched bases: 6. The CDR3 coding sequence is TGTGCCAGCAGTTTTGGGAGGGGTTCCTACGAGCAGTACTTC. This codes for CASSFGRGSYEQYF.

The CDR3, as DNA: TGTGCCAGCAGCCAAGCCTCGAGGAGCGGGGGCGAGCAGTACTTC. It is translated as CASSQASRSGGEQYF. V and J are TRBV3-1 (or the pseudogene TRBV3-2) and TRBJ2-4; 8 bases are a match to TRBD2. The last part of the DNA fits TRBJ2-7 better; the J call may be wrong. This CDR3 region has 15 residues. The V gene's germline CDR1 is LGHDT and CDR2 YNNKEL (reference sequence).

The chain recombines TRBV5-6 with TRBJ2-5; D gene ambiguous. The germline V and J ends were trimmed by 0 bases and 6 bases, with 9 bases remaining between them. CDR1 is SGHDT and CDR2 is YYEEEE in the germline V gene. There are 13 residues in the CDR3. CDR3 DNA: TGTGCCAGCAGCTTGGAGGGTTTGAAGACCCAGTACTTC. It specifies CASSLEGLKTQYF. Full variable domain (remainder filled in from reference TRBV5-6 and TRBJ2-5): DAGVTQSPTHLIKTRGQQVTLRCSPKSGHDTVSWYQQALGQGPQFIFQYYEEEERQRGNFPDRFSGHQFPNYSSELNVNALLLGDSALYLCASSLEGLKTQYFGPGTRLLVL.

V usage is TRBV7-3 and J usage is TRBJ2-7, with 8 bases lining up with TRBD2. V lost 2 bases to trimming and J lost 2 bases; unmatched junction nucleotides: 11. CDR3 size: 17 residues. Per germline, CDR1 SGHTA and CDR2 FQGTGA. The chain's CDR3 is CASSLWVWGLVAYEQYF. The CDR3 bases are TGTGCCAGCAGCTTATGGGTCTGGGGACTAGTTGCCTACGAGCAGTACTTC.

This clone was recorded a few times. V is TRBV7-2 and J is TRBJ1-2; no reliable D call. The CDR3 runs 13 residues. V dropped 2 bases and J dropped 4 bases, with 8 bases sitting between them. Germline V gene lookup returns CDR1 SGHTA and CDR2 FQGNSA. CDR3: CASSLSATYGYTF. CDR3 DNA: TGTGCCAGCAGCTTATCAGCGACCTATGGCTACACCTTC. The full variable domain, completed using reference TRBV7-2 and TRBJ1-2, is GAGVSQSPSNKVTEKGKDVELRCDPISGHTALYWYRQSLGQGLEFLIYFQGNSAPDKSGLPSDRFSAERTGGSVSTLTIQRTQQEDSAVYLCASSLSATYGYTFGSGTRLTVV.

The V and J genes are TRBV5-1 and TRBJ2-7; D is undetermined. This CDR3 has 12 amino acids. CDR1 SGHRS and CDR2 YFSETQ come from the germline V gene. V was shortened by 4 bases and J by 0 bases, with 5 bases between the two germline ends. CDR3 region: CASSPDSYEQYF. The CDR3 coding sequence is TGCGCCAGCAGCCCCGACTCCTACGAGCAGTACTTC.

The J gene is TRBJ1-1, the V gene TRBV9; D call uncertain. The CDR3 runs 16 residues. V was trimmed by 5 bases and J by 5 bases, leaving 22 bases between them. Per the germline V gene, CDR1 is SGDLS and CDR2 is YYNGEE. CDR3 in DNA: TGTGCCAGCAGAGAAAAACCGGACGGGAGGAAGACTGAAGCTTTCTTT. Translation: CASREKPDGRKTEAFF.

This clone has a handful of counts. The chain links TRBV5-1 to TRBJ2-5, with D unresolved. The CDR3 covers 12 residues. Trimming took off 0 bases at V and 5 bases at J, with 5 bases between the two ends. CDR1 is SGHRS, CDR2 YFSETQ, per germline. The CDR3 loop reads CASSLGMETQYF. The CDR3 DNA is TGCGCCAGCAGCTTGGGCATGGAGACCCAGTACTTC. The whole variable domain, remainder taken from reference TRBV5-1 and TRBJ2-5, is KAGVTQTPRYLIKTRGQQVTLSCSPISGHRSVSWYQQTPGQGLQFLFEYFSETQRNKGNFPGRFSGRQFSNSRSEMNVSTLELGDSALYLCASSLGMETQYFGPGTRLLVL.

This clone was seen only a few times. The V gene is TRBV29-1, the J gene TRBJ1-1; no reliable D call. The CDR3 is 17 amino acids. Trimming left V 1 base short and J 5 bases short, with 23 bases between. Germline CDR1 SQVTM, CDR2 ANQGSEA. The chain's CDR3 is CSVEGPAGIPGRTEAFF. The CDR3 DNA follows: TGCAGCGTTGAAGGGCCCGCCGGAATCCCCGGACGAACTGAAGCTTTCTTT.

The chain is built from TRBV19 and TRBJ2-3, with a tentative D call TRBD2 (7 bases). This CDR3 spans 14 amino acids. Germline CDR1 and CDR2: LNHDA and SQIVND (reference sequence). Trimming pared 9 bases from V and 5 bases from J, leaving 18 bases between. The CDR3 coding sequence is TGTGCCAGCCAGGGGAGGGGAGTGGAAGATACGCAGTATTTT. This encodes CASQGRGVEDTQYF.

The V call is TRBV28, the J call TRBJ2-3; TRBD1 or TRBD2 may be the D gene (5 bases each). CDR1 and CDR2 (germline): MDHEN, SYDVKM. Trimming took 6 bases from V and 2 from J, leaving 12 bases between them. The CDR3 is 14 residues long. CDR3 in amino acids: CASSGTGHTDTQYF. The DNA for the CDR3 is TGTGCCAGCAGCGGAACGGGGCACACAGATACGCAGTATTTT.

The genes are TRBV6-1 and TRBJ1-5, with a possible D match to TRBD1 (6 bases). The germline V gene encodes CDR1 MNHNS and CDR2 SASEGT. V lost 1 base, J lost 1 base, and 8 bases lay in between. The CDR3 is 15 amino acids. CDR3 sequence reads: CASSEEGGSNQPQHF. The CDR3, as DNA: TGTGCCAGCAGTGAAGAGGGGGGAAGCAATCAGCCCCAGCATTTT.

Only one count was recorded for this clone. J is TRBJ1-2 and V is TRBV7-9; D may be TRBD1 (5 bases). Germline lookup yields CDR1 SEHNR and CDR2 FQNEAQ (reference sequence). V dropped 0 bases and J dropped 4 bases, with 9 bases sitting between them. The CDR3 is 14 residues long. The CDR3 nucleotides are TGTGCCAGCAGCTTAGCACAGGAGGCCTATGGCTACACCTTC. As protein: CASSLAQEAYGYTF.

This clone came up once. Its ends do not fully match the called genes, so a read error is possible. V gene TRBV7-7 combines with J gene TRBJ2-5; weak D call: TRBD1 (5 bases). This CDR3 has 14 amino acids. The germline V gene has CDR1 SSHAT and CDR2 FNYEAQ (reference sequence). The CDR3 loop is CASSVLRGLETQYF. DNA for the CDR3: TGTGCTAGCAGCGTGCTAAGGGGCTTAGAGACCCAGTACTTC. The full variable domain, in which reference TRBV7-7 and TRBJ2-5 provide the parts outside the CDR3, is GAGVSQSPRYKVTKRGQDVTLRCDPISSHATLYWYQQALGQGPEFLTYFNYEAQPDKSGLPSDRFSAERPEGSISTLTIQRTEQRDSAMYRCASSVLRGLETQYFGPGTRLLVL.

To note about this clone: The sample carries other DNA sequences with the same CDR3. The CDR3 here is CASSLSLGETQYF. CDR3 bases: TGTGCCAGCAGCTTATCCCTCGGGGAGACCCAGTACTTC. The chain joins TRBV7-3 to TRBJ2-5; D not resolved. The V gene's germline CDR1 is SGHTA and CDR2 FQGTGA. Deletions cut 2 bases from V and 5 bases from J, with 9 bases between. The CDR3 length is 13 residues.

This sequence joins TRBV11-2 and TRBJ2-2; D is unclear. The CDR3 has 15 residues. Germline V gene lookup returns CDR1 SGHAT and CDR2 FQNNGV. Trimming took 6 bases from V and 5 from J, leaving 16 bases between them. In DNA, the CDR3 is TGTGCCAGCAGTCGGCAGGTGGTGGGTACCGGGGAGCTGTTTTTT. Translated, it gives CASSRQVVGTGELFF.

The V gene is TRBV14, the J gene TRBJ1-1; tentative D call: TRBD1 (5 bases). V dropped 0 bases and J dropped 1 base, with 12 bases sitting between them. The CDR3 is made up of 16 amino acids. Germline CDR1 reads SGHDN; CDR2 reads FVKESK. The CDR3 reads CASSQDRGSRNTEAFF. The DNA for the CDR3 is TGTGCCAGCAGCCAAGACCGGGGGTCGAGGAACACTGAAGCTTTCTTT.

This rearrangement joins TRBV7-2 to TRBJ1-5; TRBD1 agrees at 10 bases. This CDR3 contains 15 residues. Looked up from germline, CDR1 is SGHTA and CDR2 is FQGNSA. J lost 2 bases, V lost 3 bases, and 1 base had no gene match. The CDR3 here is CASSFGTGGNQPQHF. Written as DNA, the CDR3 is TGTGCCAGCAGCTTCGGGACAGGGGGCAATCAGCCCCAGCATTTT.

This clone was counted once. The chain employs TRBV10-3 and TRBJ1-3, with TRBD1 matching 7 bases. The germline V gene encodes CDR1 ENHRY and CDR2 SYGVKD. This CDR3 spans 15 amino acids. Unmatched junction bases numbered 5, after V lost 6 bases and J lost 0 bases. The CDR3 DNA reads TGTGCCATCAGGCTCGGGACAGACTCTGGAAACACCATATATTTT. It specifies CAIRLGTDSGNTIYF.

The rearrangement links TRBV9 to TRBJ2-2; the D is unclear. Trimming took off 0 bases at V and 1 base at J, with 7 bases between the two ends. There are 15 residues in the CDR3. Germline V lookup: CDR1 SGDLS, CDR2 YYNGEE. In DNA, the CDR3 is TGTGCCAGCAGCGTAGAGAAAGGGAACACCGGGGAGCTGTTTTTT. It translates to CASSVEKGNTGELFF.

This chain joins TRBV6-5 and TRBJ1-5; D is ambiguous. The CDR3 consists of 15 residues. Trimming removed 5 bases at V and 3 bases at J, with 14 bases between. CDR1 is MNHEY and CDR2 is SVGAGI in the germline V gene. The CDR3 DNA sequence: TGTGCCAGCAGTCCACGCACGGGCTACAATCAGCCCCAGCATTTT. Protein sequence: CASSPRTGYNQPQHF.

Points on this clone: In the same sample, other DNA sequences code for this CDR3. The rearrangement uses TRBV5-1 and TRBJ2-2, with TRBD1 identical over 9 bases. J gave up 7 bases and V 4 bases, and 5 bases lay outside the gene matches. The CDR3 consists of 14 residues. Per germline, CDR1 SGHRS and CDR2 YFSETQ. The CDR3 loop is CASSRTGANGELFF. CDR3 sequence (DNA): TGCGCCAGCAGCAGGACAGGGGCGAACGGGGAGCTGTTTTTT.

The chain uses TRBV19 and TRBJ1-3; no clear D. V lost 3 bases and J lost 0, with 9 bases in between. Germline V CDR1 and CDR2: LNHDA, SQIVND (reference sequence). The CDR3 extends over 15 amino acids. The CDR3 spells CASSIDGSSGNTIYF. The DNA for the CDR3 is TGTGCCAGTAGTATCGACGGGAGCTCTGGAAACACCATATATTTT.

This clone was observed a handful of times. The chain links TRBV7-6 to TRBJ1-3; D is possibly TRBD1 (6 bases). Germline V gene sequence: CDR1 SGHVS, CDR2 FNYEAQ. This CDR3 is 15 amino acids long. V shed 4 bases and J shed 0 bases, with 10 bases lying between them. In nucleotides, the CDR3 is TGTGCCAGCAGCTCGGACAGTACCTCTGGAAACACCATATATTTT. Translated: CASSSDSTSGNTIYF. The whole variable domain, remainder taken from reference TRBV7-6 and TRBJ1-3, is GAGVSQSPRYKVTKRGQDVALRCDPISGHVSLYWYRQALGQGPEFLTYFNYEAQQDKSGLPNDRFSAERPEGSISTLTIQRTEQRDSAMYRCASSSDSTSGNTIYFGEGSWLTVV.

The chain couples TRBV28 to TRBJ2-1; 9 bases map to TRBD1. The V and J ends lost 2 bases and 7 bases, in that order; junction bases with no gene match: 12. The CDR3 is 17 residues long. The germline gives CDR1 MDHEN, CDR2 SYDVKM. The CDR3: CASSLTPGQGVENEQFF. The CDR3 DNA reads as TGTGCCAGCAGTTTAACTCCGGGACAGGGTGTTGAGAATGAGCAGTTCTTC.